This entry lists 32 T cell receptor beta chains sequenced from one sample in a study of T-cell reconstitution after alpha-beta-depleted transplantation in children. For TCRbeta, the library was prepared with unique molecular identifiers. TCRdb independently ran MiXCR on the PCR reads; one entry per CDR3 protein. This sample carries about 980,000 distinct CDR3 sequences, roughly 31% of them seen once, and the ten largest clones take more than 25%. The source material was PBMCs, mostly from graft donor cells, sampled 360 days after TCRalphabeta/CD19-depleted stem cell transplant. These receptor sequences come from a boy under two years old who had a stem cell transplant for SCID, so the T cells may come from the graft donor.

This clonotype was detected only a few times. This chain joins TRBV29-1 and TRBJ2-1; a possible D gene is TRBD1 (6 bases). This CDR3 contains 12 residues. V lost 7 bases, J lost 5 bases, and 12 bases lay in between. The germline V gene has CDR1 SQVTM and CDR2 ANQGSEA. In nucleotides, the CDR3 is TGCAGCGCCGACAGGACGGACAATGAGCAGTTCTTC. Its protein is CSADRTDNEQFF.

This clonotype has just a few counts. This chain uses TRBV20-1 with TRBJ2-1; a weak D match, TRBD2 (6 bases). The V and J ends lost 2 bases and 9 bases respectively, with 23 bases between them. Per germline, CDR1 DFQATT and CDR2 SNEGSKA (reference sequence). This CDR3 has 16 amino acids. The CDR3 nucleotides are TGCAGTGCTAGACCAATCAAAACCAGGGACTTCACTGAGCAGTTCTTC. Amino acid sequence: CSARPIKTRDFTEQFF.

This clonotype was detected a few times. V is TRBV12-3 or TRBV12-4 and J is TRBJ2-2; no clear D gene. CDR3 size: 12 residues. Trimming removed 4 bases from V and 7 bases from J, with 7 bases in between. The chain's CDR3 is CASSYSVGELFF. The CDR3 nucleotides read TGTGCCAGCAGTTACTCGGTCGGGGAGCTGTTTTTT.

The J gene is TRBJ2-1, the V gene TRBV7-6, with 10 bases fitting TRBD2. The CDR3 has 14 residues. Trimming at V came to 5 bases and at J to 8 bases, leaving 6 bases not matched to a gene. Germline V CDR1 and CDR2: SGHVS, FNYEAQ. The CDR3 sequence: CASSPSGGGYEQFF. In nucleotides, the CDR3 is TGTGCCAGCAGCCCTAGCGGGGGAGGCTATGAGCAGTTCTTC. The full variable domain, completed using reference TRBV7-6 and TRBJ2-1, is GAGVSQSPRYKVTKRGQDVALRCDPISGHVSLYWYRQALGQGPEFLTYFNYEAQQDKSGLPNDRFSAERPEGSISTLTIQRTEQRDSAMYRCASSPSGGGYEQFFGPGTRLTVL.

The V gene is TRBV12-3 or TRBV12-4, the J gene TRBJ2-3; no clear D. Trimming took 3 bases from V and 6 from J, leaving 13 bases between them. The CDR3 has 14 amino acids. This CDR3 reads CASSFRAGVDTQYF. The CDR3 DNA sequence: TGTGCCAGCAGTTTTAGGGCTGGGGTTGATACGCAGTATTTT.

In this sample, this clonotype turned up a few times. V gene TRBV28 combines with J gene TRBJ2-1; perhaps TRBD2 as D (6 bases). The germline V gene has CDR1 MDHEN and CDR2 SYDVKM. The CDR3 is 17 residues long. V dropped 4 bases and J dropped 0 bases, with 16 bases sitting between them. In nucleotides, the CDR3 is TGTGCCAGCAGTTCAACCTTGGAGGGCAGCTCCTACAATGAGCAGTTCTTC. Translation: CASSSTLEGSSYNEQFF.

This clonotype was counted at least ten times. This chain links TRBV5-1 with TRBJ2-1; maybe TRBD2 (6 bases). Germline CDR1 is SGHRS and CDR2 is YFSETQ. The CDR3 is 14 residues long. Trimming stripped 4 bases from V and 5 bases from J, with 13 bases between. The CDR3 loop is CASSDGEAHNEQFF. The CDR3 DNA follows: TGCGCCAGCAGCGACGGGGAGGCTCACAATGAGCAGTTCTTC. Using reference TRBV5-1 and TRBJ2-1 for the parts outside the CDR3, the full variable domain is KAGVTQTPRYLIKTRGQQVTLSCSPISGHRSVSWYQQTPGQGLQFLFEYFSETQRNKGNFPGRFSGRQFSNSRSEMNVSTLELGDSALYLCASSDGEAHNEQFFGPGTRLTVL.

This clonotype appeared a few times. The chain uses TRBV5-1 and TRBJ1-1; 9 bases agree with TRBD1. V gave up 7 bases and J gave up 3 bases; unmatched junction bases: 10. The V gene's germline CDR1 is SGHRS and CDR2 YFSETQ. CDR3 length: 15 residues. The CDR3 reads CASRTTGGRYTEAFF. CDR3 sequence (DNA): TGCGCCAGCCGGACGACAGGGGGGAGGTACACTGAAGCTTTCTTT.

This sequence joins TRBV10-2 and TRBJ2-1, with TRBD2 matching 10 bases. Germline loops: CDR1 WSHSY, CDR2 SAAADI. The CDR3 is 15 amino acids. V trimming: 4 bases; J trimming: 9 bases; junction bases outside the gene matches: 9. This CDR3 reads CASSGQAGGRREQFF. The CDR3 nucleotides are TGCGCCAGCAGTGGGCAAGCGGGGGGGCGTCGTGAGCAGTTCTTC.

This chain links TRBV28 with TRBJ1-4, with 10 bases matching TRBD1. With 6 bases clipped from V and 6 bases from J, the junction kept 13 bases outside the gene matches. The CDR3 has 17 amino acids. Germline V gene lookup returns CDR1 MDHEN and CDR2 SYDVKM. The CDR3 spells CASSGQGVGDDYEKLFF. DNA of the CDR3: TGTGCCAGCAGCGGACAGGGGGTGGGGGACGATTATGAAAAACTGTTTTTT. Based on the CDR3 plus reference TRBV28 and TRBJ1-4, the full variable domain is DVKVTQSSRYLVKRTGEKVFLECVQDMDHENMFWYRQDPGLGLRLIYFSYDVKMKEKGDIPEGYSVSREKKERFSLILESASTNQTSMYLCASSGQGVGDDYEKLFFGSGTQLSVL.

In this sample, this clonotype turned up a few times. The chain carries TRBV27 and TRBJ2-1, with 8 bases matching TRBD2. This CDR3 region has 19 residues. The ends lost 4 bases at V and 2 bases at J; junction bases unmatched: 16. Germline V gene lookup returns CDR1 MNHEY and CDR2 SMNVEV (reference sequence). CDR3 loop: CASSSPPNGGASAYNEQFF. The CDR3 DNA reads TGTGCCAGCAGTTCGCCCCCGAACGGGGGGGCGTCGGCCTACAATGAGCAGTTCTTC.

In this sample, this clonotype turned up many times. The chain joins TRBV2 to TRBJ2-3, with 7 bases identical to TRBD1. The germline V gene has CDR1 SNHLY and CDR2 FYNNEI. Unmatched junction bases numbered 4, after V lost 6 bases and J lost 1 base. This CDR3 has 14 residues. In DNA, the CDR3 is TGTGCCAGCAGGTACGGACAGGGCACAGATACGCAGTATTTT. This gives the protein CASRYGQGTDTQYF.

This clonotype showed up just a few times. CDR3 sequence: CASSSPNTGARRETQYF. DNA for the CDR3: TGTGCCAGCAGTTCCCCCAACACAGGGGCGAGAAGAGAGACCCAGTACTTC. The gene calls are TRBV6-5 and TRBJ2-5; 7 nucleotides match TRBD1. Germline V CDR1 and CDR2: MNHEY, SVGAGI. The CDR3 spans 17 residues. J gave up 4 bases and V 4 bases, and 15 bases lay outside the gene matches.

Many counts were recorded for this clonotype. The rearrangement joins TRBV9 to TRBJ2-7; unclear D gene. Germline lookup yields CDR1 SGDLS and CDR2 YYNGEE. The germline V and J ends were trimmed by 0 bases and 2 bases, with 12 bases remaining between them. This CDR3 contains 15 residues. The CDR3 nucleotides read TGTGCCAGCAGCGTAGGCTCAGACTTCGCCTACGAGCAGTACTTC. This codes for CASSVGSDFAYEQYF.

This clonotype was detected only a few times. The rearrangement links TRBV12-3 or TRBV12-4 to TRBJ1-2; D not resolved. Trimming removed 8 bases at V and 5 bases at J, with 15 bases between. The CDR3 loop spans 13 amino acids. Here the CDR3 DNA reads TGTGCCAGCTCACCAGACTCTACGTATGGCTACACCTTC. This sequence encodes CASSPDSTYGYTF.

The chain has TRBV28 and TRBJ2-2, with D maybe TRBD1 (6 bases). The V gene's germline CDR1 is MDHEN and CDR2 SYDVKM. The CDR3 sequence is 11 residues long. V lost 10 bases and J 6 bases, leaving 9 bases between the germline ends. The CDR3 sequence is CAIQGPGELFF. The CDR3 DNA sequence: TGTGCCATACAGGGCCCCGGGGAGCTGTTTTTT.

The V and J genes are TRBV12-3 or TRBV12-4 and TRBJ2-2; D possibly corresponds to TRBD1 (5 bases). The CDR3 runs 15 residues. The V end was cut by 3 bases, the J end by 0 bases, with 8 bases between. The CDR3 here is CASSFWTTNTGELFF. CDR3 nucleotide sequence: TGTGCCAGCAGTTTTTGGACAACGAACACCGGGGAGCTGTTTTTT.

This sequence joins TRBV13 and TRBJ1-1, with D unclear. Germline V lookup: CDR1 PRHDT, CDR2 FYEKMQ (reference sequence). The CDR3 extends over 14 amino acids. Trimming left V 2 bases short and J 6 bases short, with 13 bases between. The CDR3 bases are TGTGCCAGCAGCTTATCTGTCGGCGGCGCTGAAGCTTTCTTT. It specifies CASSLSVGGAEAFF.

The chain uses TRBV5-1 and TRBJ2-7, with 8 nucleotides matching TRBD1. Trimming at V came to 5 bases and at J to 2 bases, leaving 6 bases not matched to a gene. Germline loops: CDR1 SGHRS, CDR2 YFSETQ. The CDR3 has 14 residues. As DNA, the CDR3 is TGCGCCAGCAGATACGACAGGGGTCCCTACGAGCAGTACTTC. Protein: CASRYDRGPYEQYF.

This clonotype occurred a few times. The genes are TRBV7-6 and TRBJ1-1; tentatively, D is TRBD1 (6 bases). This CDR3 has 15 amino acids. V lost 1 base and J 5 bases, leaving 14 bases between the germline ends. Per germline, CDR1 SGHVS and CDR2 FNYEAQ. The CDR3 loop is CASSLGSGAGTEAFF. CDR3 in DNA: TGTGCCAGCAGCTTAGGTTCAGGGGCTGGTACTGAAGCTTTCTTT. Combining the CDR3 with reference TRBV7-6 and TRBJ1-1 gives the whole variable domain GAGVSQSPRYKVTKRGQDVALRCDPISGHVSLYWYRQALGQGPEFLTYFNYEAQQDKSGLPNDRFSAERPEGSISTLTIQRTEQRDSAMYRCASSLGSGAGTEAFFGQGTRLTVV.

This clonotype has more than one count but fewer than ten. The chain couples TRBV28 to TRBJ2-3; no firm D call. This CDR3 is built from 15 residues. V dropped 7 bases and J dropped 0 bases, with 14 bases sitting between them. Looked up from germline, CDR1 is MDHEN and CDR2 is SYDVKM. The CDR3 DNA follows: TGTGCCAGCACCCTCCTAGGGATTAGCACAGATACGCAGTATTTT. Its translation is CASTLLGISTDTQYF.

This clonotype was found a few times. This chain joins TRBV12-3 or TRBV12-4 and TRBJ2-5, with TRBD2 matching over 9 bases. The CDR3 spans 15 residues. V dropped 6 bases and J dropped 5; count of bases not matched to a gene: 10. The CDR3 here is CASSSTGGGAETQYF. CDR3 coding DNA: TGTGCCAGCAGCTCAACTGGCGGGGGGGCGGAGACCCAGTACTTC.

The chain links TRBV4-2 to TRBJ1-5; no clear D. Trimming took off 4 bases at V and 1 base at J, with 5 bases between the two ends. The CDR3 is 13 residues long. CDR1 and CDR2 from the germline V gene are LGHNA and YNFKEQ. The chain's CDR3 is CASSPASNQPQHF. CDR3 in DNA: TGTGCCAGCAGCCCGGCGAGCAATCAGCCCCAGCATTTT.

The chain combines TRBV4-1 with TRBJ2-7, with 10 bases that match TRBD1. J gave up 2 bases and V 3 bases, and 4 bases lay outside the gene matches. Germline V CDR1 and CDR2: MGHRA, YSYEKL. The CDR3 runs 15 residues. CDR3 DNA: TGCGCCAGCAGCCAGGGACAGGGGTTCCCCTACGAGCAGTACTTC. The encoded protein is CASSQGQGFPYEQYF.

This clonotype was seen more than once but under ten times. This chain joins TRBV29-1 and TRBJ2-5, with D possibly being TRBD2 (6 bases). Per the germline V gene, CDR1 is SQVTM and CDR2 is ANQGSEA. The CDR3 is 13 residues long. With 1 base removed from V and 5 bases from J, the gap between germline ends came to 11 bases. The chain's CDR3 is CSVEGPGRETQYF. The CDR3 nucleotides are TGCAGCGTTGAAGGCCCAGGGAGGGAGACCCAGTACTTC. The full variable domain, rest sourced from reference TRBV29-1 and TRBJ2-5, is SAVISQKPSRDICQRGTSLTIQCQVDSQVTMMFWYRQQPGQSLTLIATANQGSEATYESGFVIDKFPISRPNLTFSTLTVSNMSPEDSSIYLCSVEGPGRETQYFGPGTRLLVL.

This clonotype has more than one count but fewer than ten. For the CDR3, the DNA is TGTGCCAGCAGCTACGTCGGGGAGGGCACTGAAGCTTTCTTT. Amino acids: CASSYVGEGTEAFF. This chain uses TRBV5-6 with TRBJ1-1; D is undetermined. Looked up from germline, CDR1 is SGHDT and CDR2 is YYEEEE. There are 14 residues in the CDR3. V lost 3 bases to trimming and J lost 4 bases, with 13 bases between them. Full variable domain (missing parts from reference TRBV5-6 and TRBJ1-1): DAGVTQSPTHLIKTRGQQVTLRCSPKSGHDTVSWYQQALGQGPQFIFQYYEEEERQRGNFPDRFSGHQFPNYSSELNVNALLLGDSALYLCASSYVGEGTEAFFGQGTRLTVV.

The V and J genes are TRBV5-1 and TRBJ1-1; possible D gene TRBD1, 5 bases. CDR3 length equals 15 residues. V lost 6 bases, J lost 1 base, and 16 bases lay in between. From germline, CDR1 is SGHRS and CDR2 YFSETQ. The CDR3 DNA follows: TGCGCCAGCACCCCCCGAGCAGGGCAGAACACTGAAGCTTTCTTT. This translates into CASTPRAGQNTEAFF.

The J gene is TRBJ1-5, the V gene TRBV12-3 or TRBV12-4, with D uncertain. The germline V and J ends were trimmed by 3 bases and 12 bases, with 15 bases remaining between them. The CDR3 has 13 residues. The CDR3 is CASSFYLSASQHF. CDR3 in DNA: TGTGCCAGCAGTTTTTATCTCAGCGCGAGCCAGCATTTT.

The V call is TRBV4-3, the J call TRBJ2-1; D gene uncertain. The CDR3 is 14 amino acids. Germline values: CDR1 LGHNA, CDR2 YSLEER. V was cut by 0 bases and J by 8 bases, with 11 bases left in between. CDR3 region: CASSQDLFGYEQFF. The CDR3 nucleotides are TGCGCCAGCAGCCAAGATCTTTTCGGGTATGAGCAGTTCTTC.

The chain couples TRBV20-1 to TRBJ2-5; maybe TRBD1 (6 bases). The CDR3 is 14 residues long. Deletions cut 6 bases from V and 1 base from J, with 15 bases between. CDR1 and CDR2 from the germline V gene are DFQATT and SNEGSKA (reference sequence). CDR3 loop: CSANHATGQETQYF. CDR3 nucleotide sequence: TGCAGTGCCAATCACGCGACAGGCCAAGAGACCCAGTACTTC.

This clonotype has only a few counts. The V and J genes are TRBV12-3 or TRBV12-4 and TRBJ2-2; 9 positions agree with TRBD1. Trimming removed 5 bases from V and 2 bases from J; junction bases left unmatched: 12. The length of the CDR3 is 18 residues. CDR3 sequence reads: CASSPQVGDRVNTGELFF. CDR3 nucleotide sequence: TGTGCCAGCAGTCCCCAGGTCGGGGACAGGGTAAACACCGGGGAGCTGTTTTTT.

This clonotype has more than one count but fewer than ten. The DNA of the CDR3 is TGCAGCGTTGAGGCCCATTCCGGCGAGCAGTACTTC. Its protein product is CSVEAHSGEQYF. V and J are TRBV29-1 and TRBJ2-7; D is unresolved. Germline CDR1 SQVTM, CDR2 ANQGSEA. This CDR3 contains 12 residues. Trimming stripped 3 bases from V and 6 bases from J, with 12 bases between.